Sequencing of this T cell receptor (beta chain) was carried out in a study of shared clonotypes between healthy human individuals. Overall study findings and caveats: Researchers sampled blood only, noting tissue repertoires likely differ.

Points on this clone: Its target is unknown.

Genomic DNA of each subset was evenly split across several immunoSEQ plates. Unsorted PBMC replicate PCRs used around 310 ng DNA, 32,000 or so T cell genomes. Generated by immunoSEQ multiplex PCR, the TCRdb table keeps only in-frame clones and is missing some. Among a few hundred thousand clones listed, 79% were seen once. The germline V gene encodes CDR1 ENHRY and CDR2 SYGVKD. Losses at the gene ends were 2 bases for V and 5 bases for J; bases not matched to a gene: 10. CDR3 size: 17 residues. Material: PBMCs. V usage is TRBV10-3 and J usage is TRBJ2-5; TRBD1 matches 11 bases. This TCR came from a woman in her thirties or forties in good health. Some clones in this sample may be carry-over from other donors' samples. This CDR3 reads CAISEPRRDRGRETQYF. The DNA for the CDR3 is TGTGCCATCAGTGAGCCCCGAAGGGACAGGGGGAGGGAGACCCAGTACTTC.